The sequence of this T cell receptor beta chain was determined in a study of cytomegalovirus exposure and HLA in healthy donors. 60 Vbeta and 13 Jbeta primers were used in PCR. Repertoires were generated with immunoSEQ multiplex PCR, while TCRdb's copy carries only in-frame clones and drops some. The sample yields 130,000 to 150,000 clones, 70% to 80% seen once. Worth noting for this clone: Its cognate antigen is unknown.

Study-wide results and limits: About 87% or about 30% of the time was how often most TCR beta V segments were productive, according to an earlier analysis. Per a later analysis, fewer than 20,000 TCR beta sequences showed association with HLA alleles at 0.05 false discovery rate. Reports showed the classifier diagnosing cytomegalovirus status with high specificity and sensitivity.

V dropped 3 bases and J dropped 4; count of bases not matched to a gene: 4. The CDR3 length is 15 residues. Germline V gene data show CDR1 as LGHNA and CDR2 as YSLEER. Material: PBMCs. The chain carries TRBV4-3 and TRBJ2-3; 10 bases fit TRBD2. This clonotype was obtained from a female donor in good health and CMV-seronegative. The CDR3 reads CASSQEGTSADTQYF. In nucleotides, the CDR3 is TGCGCCAGCAGCCAGGAAGGGACTAGCGCAGATACGCAGTATTTT.